The clone carrying this T cell receptor beta chain was detected a few times. Its specificity is unknown. The sample originates from a study of CD8 T cells in ankylosing spondylitis. General study points: Within ankylosing spondylitis blood, a TCR beta motif made up of eight highly homologous variants appeared to be characteristic. The authors found the disease-linked clones to be CD8+ and relatively rare in peripheral blood. A subset of motif variants has previously been described in the synovial fluid and blood of reactive arthritis.

The CDR3 has 16 amino acids. Germline trimming cut 6 bases from V and 9 bases from J; bases unmatched to any gene: 15. Germline CDR1 and CDR2: WSHSY and SAAADI. A quantitative 5'-RACE method, one with molecular barcodes, was used to make TCR beta libraries. TCRdb redid the calling of the 5' RACE reads with MiXCR, one entry per CDR3 protein. Among approximately 240,000 distinct CDR3 sequences, about 10% were seen once, and the ten largest hold about 2.8%. The origin of this receptor is a male donor with ankylosing spondylitis or in good health (not recorded which). The specimen was blood, either unsorted or a sorted T cell fraction (not recorded which). V and J are TRBV10-2 and TRBJ2-3; 10 nucleotides line up with TRBD2. Here the CDR3 reads CASRVGPTLAGATQYF. The CDR3 DNA follows: TGCGCCAGCAGAGTTGGTCCTACGCTAGCGGGAGCAACGCAGTATTTT.